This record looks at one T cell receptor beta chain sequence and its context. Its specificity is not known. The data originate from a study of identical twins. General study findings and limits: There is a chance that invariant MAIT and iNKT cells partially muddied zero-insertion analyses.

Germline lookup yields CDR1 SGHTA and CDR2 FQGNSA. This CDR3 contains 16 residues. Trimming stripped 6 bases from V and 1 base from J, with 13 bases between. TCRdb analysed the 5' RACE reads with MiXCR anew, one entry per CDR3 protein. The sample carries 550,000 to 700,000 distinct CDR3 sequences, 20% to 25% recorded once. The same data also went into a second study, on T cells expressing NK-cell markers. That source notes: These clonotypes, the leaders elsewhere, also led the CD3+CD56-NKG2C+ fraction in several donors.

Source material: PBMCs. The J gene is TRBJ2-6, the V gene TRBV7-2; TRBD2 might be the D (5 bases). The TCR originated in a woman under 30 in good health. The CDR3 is CASSIVRGSGANVLTF. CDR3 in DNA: TGTGCCAGCAGTATAGTACGGGGATCTGGGGCCAACGTCCTGACTTTC.